The 5 T cell receptor beta chains presented below share a single source sample, sequenced in a study of T cell changes during pregnancy in multiple sclerosis. TCRdb's copy holds only in-frame clones and misses some; the assay was immunoSEQ multiplex PCR. The sample includes fewer than 75,000 clones, approximately 89% of them seen just once. Sequenced material: peripheral blood, taken after pregnancy. The receptors derive from a female donor in good health, enrolled as a control in a pregnancy study.

The J gene is TRBJ2-3, the V gene TRBV21-1; the table's D gene call, TRBD2, was not cross checked with the DNA. TRBV21-1 is labeled a pseudogene. The CDR3 consists of 16 residues. CDR3 nucleotides: TGTGCCAGCAGCAAAAACCGCTCGGGGGTAACAGATACGCAGTATTTT. Amino acid sequence: CASSKNRSGVTDTQYF.

The rearrangement joins TRBV27 to TRBJ2-7, with TRBD2 identical over 8 bases. CDR3 length: 17 residues. Losses at the gene ends were 1 base for V and 3 bases for J; bases not matched to a gene: 11. Germline V lookup: CDR1 MNHEY, CDR2 SMNVEV (reference sequence). CDR3 residues: CASSLYNWRSGSYEQYF. As DNA, the CDR3 is TGTGCCAGCAGTTTATACAATTGGAGGAGCGGGAGCTACGAGCAGTACTTC.

This sequence joins TRBV9 and TRBJ2-3; TRBD2 agrees at 13 bases. J lost 5 bases, V lost 4 bases, and 4 bases had no gene match. The CDR3 covers 15 residues. The germline V gene has CDR1 SGDLS and CDR2 YYNGEE. The CDR3: CASSPRLAGGDTQYF. DNA for the CDR3: TGTGCCAGCAGCCCCCGACTAGCGGGGGGAGATACGCAGTATTTT.

This chain uses TRBV11-2 with TRBJ2-3, with 7 bases fitting TRBD1. Germline-derived CDR1 and CDR2 are SGHAT and FQNNGV. Trimming removed 2 bases from V and 7 bases from J; junction bases left unmatched: 9. This CDR3 has 15 amino acids. The CDR3 is CASSLSTGTENTQYF. Here the CDR3 DNA reads TGTGCCAGCAGCTTATCGACAGGGACGGAAAATACGCAGTATTTT.

V gene TRBV4-2 combines with J gene TRBJ2-1; D is possibly TRBD2 (5 bases). In germline, CDR1 is LGHNA, CDR2 YNFKEQ. The CDR3 spans 16 residues. V dropped 4 bases and J dropped 5 bases, with 18 bases sitting between them. CDR3 residues: CASSLLMGAADNEQFF. The CDR3 nucleotides read TGTGCCAGCAGCCTCCTCATGGGAGCGGCCGACAATGAGCAGTTCTTC.